This T cell receptor (beta chain) was captured in a study of blood T cell repertoires in COVID-19. Study-level information: The United States, Italy and Spain supplied acute and convalescent COVID-19 samples. T cells, B-cell-depleted T cells, or PBMCs provided the cDNA or gDNA that served as material.

There are 14 residues in the CDR3. V lost 3 bases and J 0 bases, leaving 9 bases between the germline ends. The V gene's germline CDR1 is SGHNT and CDR2 YYREEE (reference sequence). Original processing methods: Cell counts per sample came from amplifying reference gene primers. Sequencing used immunoSEQ multiplex PCR; TCRdb keeps in-frame clones, though not all of them. That table supplies the V and J calls and clone size; D and trimming were determined from the DNA. The data hold more than 70,000 clones, with 75% to 85% observed a single time. Sample: peripheral blood. The rearrangement links TRBV5-4 to TRBJ1-1, with D perhaps matching TRBD1 (6 bases). The source of this sequence is a woman aged 65 to 85 with acute or convalescent COVID-19. The CDR3 loop is CASSSQGLNTEAFF. DNA of the CDR3: TGTGCCAGCAGCTCGCAGGGGTTGAACACTGAAGCTTTCTTT. Full variable domain (remainder filled in from reference TRBV5-4 and TRBJ1-1): ETGVTQSPTHLIKTRGQQVTLRCSSQSGHNTVSWYQQALGQGPQFIFQYYREEENGRGNFPPRFSGLQFPNYSSELNVNALELDDSALYLCASSSQGLNTEAFFGQGTRLTVV.